The TCR beta chain under discussion was sequenced for a study of T cell responses to AZD1222 COVID-19 vaccine. This table comes from immunoSEQ multiplex PCR, and its TCRdb copy is limited to in-frame clones, with some not included. The sample lists some 22,000 clones, roughly 80% occurring once. This CDR3 region has 13 residues. Germline assignment: CDR1 MNHEY and CDR2 SMNVEV (reference sequence). The germline V and J ends were trimmed by 6 bases and 6 bases, with 13 bases remaining between them. Source: peripheral blood, taken on day 0 of AZD1222 vaccination. The gene calls are TRBV27 and TRBJ2-3; tentatively, D is TRBD2 (5 bases). This TCR came from an adult in good health. The CDR3 sequence: CASSRNGGDTQYF. The CDR3 bases are TGTGCCAGCAGCCGAAATGGCGGGGATACGCAGTATTTT.